Each of the 22 T cell receptor beta chains below was sequenced from the same sample in a study of regulatory T cells in long-lasting Graves disease. Time point denoted: newly diagnosed GD, antithyroid drugs for less than 3 months. The TCR library was made from RNA extracted from PBMCs. Arm-PCR of CDR3 regions with iRepertoire HTBI primers generated TCR beta libraries. MiXCR, applied by TCRdb to the multiplex PCR reads, yields one record per CDR3 protein. The sample holds under 500,000 distinct CDR3 sequences, about 16% seen once. A further study also used this sample, focusing on T cells in Graves' hyperthyroidism and ophthalmopathy.

The input for sequencing was peripheral blood mononuclear cells (PBMCs), taken at new diagnosis, from a patient treated with antithyroid drugs. The receptor source for this set is a woman younger than 45 with Graves disease.

There are many counts of this clonotype. This chain uses TRBV19 with TRBJ2-1; the D is unclear. Trimming removed 4 bases at V and 9 bases at J, with 13 bases between. CDR3 length equals 13 residues. In germline, CDR1 is LNHDA, CDR2 SQIVND (reference sequence). The CDR3 DNA sequence: TGTGCCAGTAGTAACACCCCTAACGGTGAGCAGTTCTTC. This encodes CASSNTPNGEQFF.

Many counts were recorded for this clonotype. The V call is TRBV5-1, the J call TRBJ1-2, with D tentatively TRBD1 (6 bases). Trimming left V 7 bases short and J 0 bases short, with 13 bases between. Germline lookup yields CDR1 SGHRS and CDR2 YFSETQ. The CDR3 has 14 amino acids. Written as DNA, the CDR3 is TGCGCCAGCGGTACCGGACAGCCTAACTATGGCTACACCTTC. Residues: CASGTGQPNYGYTF.

V and J are TRBV4-1 and TRBJ2-1; 8 bases line up with TRBD2. The germline V gene has CDR1 MGHRA and CDR2 YSYEKL. V trimming: 1 base; J trimming: 1 base; junction bases outside the gene matches: 3. The CDR3 has 16 residues. The CDR3 bases are TGCGCCAGCAGCCAAGGGACTAGCTTTTCCTACAATGAGCAGTTCTTC. This encodes CASSQGTSFSYNEQFF.

This clonotype was detected ten times or more. The chain links TRBV14 to TRBJ1-1; D is undetermined. The CDR3 extends over 13 amino acids. Trimming removed 0 bases from V and 6 bases from J, with 8 bases in between. In germline, CDR1 is SGHDN, CDR2 FVKESK. The CDR3 coding sequence is TGTGCCAGCAGCCAAGATCGGGCAGCTGAAGCTTTCTTT. As protein: CASSQDRAAEAFF.

The chain links TRBV19 to TRBJ1-1; D unresolved. Germline V gene sequence: CDR1 LNHDA, CDR2 SQIVND (reference sequence). V was pared by 6 bases and J by 0 bases, with 8 bases between. The CDR3 is made up of 13 amino acids. CDR3 amino acids: CASRDGMNTEAFF. The CDR3 DNA sequence: TGTGCCAGTAGAGACGGAATGAACACTGAAGCTTTCTTT.

This clonotype was found a few times. This chain connects TRBV7-2 to TRBJ1-5; no definite D call. The CDR3 runs to 14 residues. The V end was cut by 5 bases, the J end by 0 bases, with 8 bases between. Germline V CDR1 and CDR2: SGHTA, FQGNSA. Here the CDR3 reads CASSPEYSNQPQHF. In nucleotides, the CDR3 is TGTGCCAGCAGCCCCGAGTATAGCAATCAGCCCCAGCATTTT.

This chain joins TRBV10-2 and TRBJ2-5; no definite D call. Trimming cost V 7 bases and J 2 bases, with 14 bases left between them. Germline CDR1 WSHSY, CDR2 SAAADI. This CDR3 comprises 14 residues. CDR3 loop: CASTRTQMQETQYF. CDR3 in DNA: TGCGCCAGCACCCGGACGCAAATGCAAGAGACCCAGTACTTC.

This clonotype was seen at least ten times. In nucleotides, the CDR3 is TGTGCCAGCAGCTTAAATTGGGCCGGGGAGCTGTTTTTT. Amino acids: CASSLNWAGELFF. This rearrangement joins TRBV7-2 to TRBJ2-2; no clear D. The CDR3 has 13 amino acids. V gave up 2 bases and J gave up 6 bases, with 7 bases separating them. Germline V gene lookup returns CDR1 SGHTA and CDR2 FQGNSA.

This clonotype appeared many times. V usage is TRBV11-3 and J usage is TRBJ2-3; possibly TRBD1 for D (6 bases). V dropped 1 base and J dropped 3 bases, with 11 bases sitting between them. Germline values: CDR1 SGHNT, CDR2 YENEEA. CDR3 length equals 15 residues. CDR3 amino acids: CASSLGRTATDTQYF. The CDR3 DNA is TGTGCCAGCAGCTTAGGCCGGACAGCGACAGATACGCAGTATTTT.

This clonotype occurred many times. V gene TRBV28 combines with J gene TRBJ1-4; a weak D match, TRBD1 (6 bases). The ends were cut back, 5 bases at V and 4 bases at J, with 17 bases in the middle. Germline V gives CDR1 MDHEN, CDR2 SYDVKM. This CDR3 has 16 residues. The CDR3 region has the DNA TGTGCCAGCAGTCCCCGTGGACAGAGAGTTAATGAAAAACTGTTTTTT. It translates to CASSPRGQRVNEKLFF.

This clonotype was picked up a small number of times. The chain uses TRBV27 and TRBJ2-1; 11 bases are a match to TRBD1. The V and J ends lost 5 bases and 8 bases, in that order; junction bases with no gene match: 8. CDR1 is MNHEY and CDR2 is SMNVEV in the germline V gene (reference sequence). The CDR3 is 15 amino acids. Written as DNA, the CDR3 is TGTGCCAGCAGTGACCGGGACAGGGGGAGGGATGAGCAGTTCTTC. Its translation is CASSDRDRGRDEQFF.

The sample holds many counts of this clonotype. J is TRBJ2-7 and V is TRBV20-1; 9 bases are shared with TRBD2. V gave up 7 bases and J gave up 9 bases; unmatched junction bases: 19. The CDR3 is 15 amino acids. Germline V gene data show CDR1 as DFQATT and CDR2 as SNEGSKA (reference sequence). CDR3 sequence reads: CSVYSIAGAYWVQYF. The CDR3 bases are TGCAGTGTTTACTCCATAGCGGGGGCGTACTGGGTGCAGTACTTC.

This clonotype turned up a few times. V and J are TRBV10-3 and TRBJ2-2; 8 bases are a match to TRBD1. Trimming cost V 0 bases and J 1 base; bases outside gene matches: 7. The CDR3 is 18 amino acids. Germline V CDR1 and CDR2: ENHRY, SYGVKD. CDR3 nucleotides: TGTGCCATCAGTGAGTCATTAGACAGGGGCGGGAACACCGGGGAGCTGTTTTTT. Residues: CAISESLDRGGNTGELFF.

V usage is TRBV28 and J usage is TRBJ1-2; tentative D call: TRBD1 (6 bases). Germline V CDR1 and CDR2: MDHEN, SYDVKM. V gave up 6 bases and J gave up 3 bases, with 20 bases separating them. This CDR3 comprises 16 residues. CDR3: CASSSGGGRRDYGYTF. The CDR3 DNA reads as TGTGCCAGCAGCAGCGGGGGGGGGCGCCGAGACTATGGCTACACCTTC.

This clonotype was seen repeatedly, ten times or more. This chain joins TRBV18 and TRBJ2-5; 8 bases fit TRBD1. J lost 0 bases, V lost 5 bases, and 11 bases had no gene match. The CDR3 is 17 amino acids. The germline CDR1 and CDR2 sequences are KGHSH and LQKENI. The CDR3: CASSFFQGAQYQETQYF. The CDR3 DNA reads as TGTGCCAGCTCATTTTTCCAGGGGGCCCAATACCAAGAGACCCAGTACTTC.

This clonotype was observed many times. The CDR3 sequence: CSAKGTSPLPNEQFF. In DNA, the CDR3 is TGCAGTGCAAAAGGGACTTCACCTCTACCCAATGAGCAGTTCTTC. The chain employs TRBV20-1 and TRBJ2-1; tentatively, D is TRBD2 (6 bases). Germline-derived CDR1 and CDR2 are DFQATT and SNEGSKA (reference sequence). V lost 6 bases and J 6 bases, leaving 21 bases between the germline ends. There are 15 residues in the CDR3.

This clonotype was seen many times. CDR3 nucleotide sequence: TGCGCCAGCAGCTTAATTGGGGCCTTGAACACTGAAGCTTTCTTT. Amino acids: CASSLIGALNTEAFF. This rearrangement joins TRBV5-1 to TRBJ1-1; the D gene is possibly TRBD1 (5 bases). The CDR3 runs to 15 residues. Germline V gives CDR1 SGHRS, CDR2 YFSETQ. The V end lost 2 bases, the J end lost 0 bases, and 11 bases lay between the germline ends.

This clonotype has ten or more counts. The V gene is TRBV6-1, the J gene TRBJ2-1; 7 nucleotides line up with TRBD1. V gave up 8 bases and J gave up 3 bases; unmatched junction bases: 10. Germline loops: CDR1 MNHNS, CDR2 SASEGT. The CDR3 runs 15 residues. The chain's CDR3 is CASRPRDSYYNEQFF. The CDR3 bases are TGTGCCAGCCGCCCCCGGGACAGCTACTACAATGAGCAGTTCTTC.

This clonotype was picked up many times. The genes are TRBV28 and TRBJ2-7; D may be TRBD1 (5 bases). Germline CDR1 is MDHEN and CDR2 is SYDVKM. The CDR3 spans 12 residues. Between the trimmed V and J ends, which lost 5 bases and 3 bases, there was a span of 8 bases. For the CDR3, the DNA is TGTGCCAGCAGTCCCGACAGCTACGAGCAGTACTTC. It specifies CASSPDSYEQYF.

The sample holds one count of this clonotype. This may stem from a read error, because a much larger clone lies one nucleotide away. This chain uses TRBV2 with TRBJ2-4; the D call may be TRBD1 or TRBD2 (6 bases each). V lost 8 bases and J 13 bases, leaving 18 bases between the germline ends. The V gene's germline CDR1 is SNHLY and CDR2 FYNNEI. This CDR3 has 12 amino acids. The CDR3 DNA sequence: TGTGCCAGCCACGGGAGTGAGGGGGAGCAGTACTTC. This codes for CASHGSEGEQYF.

This clonotype has at least ten counts. The chain has TRBV30 and TRBJ1-4; no reliable D call. This CDR3 spans 13 amino acids. V dropped 5 bases and J dropped 3 bases, with 10 bases sitting between them. Looked up from germline, CDR1 is GTSNPN and CDR2 is SVGIG (reference sequence). The CDR3 sequence is CAWARISNEKLFF. CDR3 nucleotide sequence: TGTGCCTGGGCGCGGATATCTAATGAAAAACTGTTTTTT.

This clonotype was detected many times. The rearrangement joins TRBV20-1 to TRBJ2-2, with 10 bases matching TRBD2. V was pared by 5 bases and J by 8 bases, with 8 bases of the junction left unmatched. Per germline, CDR1 DFQATT and CDR2 SNEGSKA (reference sequence). The CDR3 consists of 14 residues. The CDR3 bases are TGCAGTGCTGAACTAGCGGGACGGTCGGGGGAGCTGTTTTTT. Its protein is CSAELAGRSGELFF.